The rows below give T cell receptor beta chains drawn from one sample of a study of blood T cells in healthy people across ages. One entry per CDR3 protein results from TCRdb running MiXCR on the 5' RACE reads. The data hold hundreds of thousands of distinct CDR3 sequences, with about 30% observed a single time. Sequences were obtained from blood. The receptors originated from an elderly woman in good health. CDR3s include the opening cysteine and the closing phenylalanine or tryptophan. A D gene is named only where the DNA matches it firmly. Only some rows state a clone size, as once, few, many or a class for expanded clones.

v_gene	j_gene	d_gene	abundance	CDR3aa	CDR3nt
TRBV7-6	TRBJ1-6	.	few	CASSGGARGSSPLHF	TGTGCCAGCAGCGGAGGGGCCAGGGGCTCTTCACCCCTCCACTTT
TRBV10-3	TRBJ2-2	.	many	CAISLGGNANTGELFF	TGTGCCATCAGCCTAGGTGGTAATGCGAACACCGGGGAGCTGTTTTTT
TRBV10-3	TRBJ1-1	.	many	CAIRRDPQNTEAFF	TGTGCCATCAGGCGGGACCCCCAGAACACTGAAGCTTTCTTT
TRBV12-3/TRBV12-4	TRBJ2-3	.	many	CASRSGETDTQYF	TGTGCCAGCAGATCAGGGGAGACAGATACGCAGTATTTT
TRBV15	TRBJ2-3	.	.	CATSRGSGVLDTQYF	TGTGCCACCAGCAGAGGAAGTGGGGTTTTGGATACGCAGTATTTT
TRBV21-1	TRBJ2-1	.	many	CASSTTSEGTSGGKIFYNEQFF	TGTGCCAGCAGCACAACCTCCGAAGGGACTAGCGGGGGAAAGATCTTTTACAATGAGCAGTTCTTC
TRBV6-6	TRBJ1-6	.	.	CASSGDPNSPLHF	TGTGCCAGCAGTGGGGACCCAAATTCACCCCTCCACTTT
TRBV29-1	TRBJ2-1	TRBD2	.	CSVVKAGGPHEQFF	TGCAGCGTTGTAAAAGCGGGAGGGCCGCATGAGCAGTTCTTC
TRBV24-1	TRBJ2-3	TRBD2	many	CATSDSSGGDTQYF	TGTGCCACCAGTGATTCTAGCGGGGGTGATACGCAGTATTTT
TRBV12-3/TRBV12-4	TRBJ2-7	.	.	CASRNAGEQYF	TGTGCCAGCAGGAACGCTGGCGAGCAGTACTTC
TRBV12-3/TRBV12-4	TRBJ2-2	.	.	CASSLRLIGELFF	TGTGCCAGCAGTTTAAGGTTAATCGGGGAGCTGTTTTTT
TRBV6-6	TRBJ2-3	.	many	CASSYSVGGHDTQYF	TGTGCCAGCAGTTACTCGGTGGGGGGCCATGATACGCAGTATTTT
TRBV30	TRBJ2-5	TRBD2	many	CAYTGGAGETQYF	TGTGCCTATACCGGGGGGGCAGGGGAGACCCAGTACTTC
TRBV5-1	TRBJ2-5	.	.	CASSLDPSMGAEKETQYF	TGCGCCAGCAGCTTGGATCCCTCTATGGGTGCGGAAAAAGAGACCCAGTACTTC
TRBV10-3	TRBJ2-7	TRBD1	.	CAISETGVFTLSSYEQYF	TGTGCCATCAGTGAGACAGGGGTTTTTACCCTAAGCTCCTACGAGCAGTACTTC
TRBV9	TRBJ2-1	.	many	CASTRLGGSYNEQFF	TGTGCCAGCACAAGGCTAGGGGGGTCCTACAATGAGCAGTTCTTC
TRBV7-2	TRBJ2-5	TRBD2	many	CASSSAGNSETQYF	TGTGCCAGCAGTTCAGCGGGGAATAGCGAGACCCAGTACTTC
TRBV7-2	TRBJ2-7	.	many	CASSLELGHTYEQYF	TGTGCCAGCAGCTTAGAGCTCGGACACACCTACGAGCAGTACTTC
TRBV9	TRBJ2-1	TRBD2	few	CASSDGGTNSNEQFF	TGTGCCAGCAGCGACGGCGGGACTAATAGTAATGAGCAGTTCTTC
TRBV12-3/TRBV12-4	TRBJ2-1	.	.	CASNRAGQVYNEQFF	TGTGCCAGCAATCGGGCGGGACAAGTCTACAATGAGCAGTTCTTC
TRBV28	TRBJ2-5	TRBD2	many	CASVIAGTSPPRSAQYF	TGTGCCAGCGTAATAGCCGGGACTAGCCCTCCCCGGTCGGCCCAGTACTTC
TRBV6-2/TRBV6-3	TRBJ1-1	.	.	CASGLRGTNTEAFF	TGTGCCAGCGGCCTCCGGGGGACGAACACTGAAGCTTTCTTT
TRBV11-2	TRBJ1-1	.	.	CASSLGLYRDTRGTEAFF	TGTGCCAGCAGCTTAGGCCTCTACCGCGACACCCGGGGAACTGAAGCTTTCTTT
TRBV27	TRBJ1-1	.	.	CASSPIFTRRGGPNTEAFF	TGTGCCAGCAGTCCCATCTTTACCCGGAGGGGGGGGCCGAACACTGAAGCTTTCTTT
TRBV4-3	TRBJ2-1	.	.	CASSQEGGISYNEQFF	TGCGCCAGCAGCCAAGAGGGAGGAATCTCCTACAATGAGCAGTTCTTC
TRBV6-1	TRBJ1-3	.	once	CASRVFSGNTIYF	TGTGCCAGCAGGGTCTTCTCTGGAAACACCATATATTTT
TRBV7-3	TRBJ2-3	.	.	CASSSNEGDTQYF	TGTGCCAGCAGCTCCAACGAGGGAGATACGCAGTATTTT
TRBV20-1	TRBJ2-5	TRBD2	many	CSALAGGGETQYF	TGCAGTGCTCTAGCGGGGGGAGGGGAGACCCAGTACTTC
TRBV11-2	TRBJ2-4	.	many	CASSPRFGRPNIQYF	TGTGCCAGCAGCCCCCGATTTGGGCGCCCAAACATTCAGTACTTC
TRBV5-1	TRBJ1-2	TRBD1	many	CASSFGQGPIYGYTF	TGCGCCAGCAGTTTCGGACAGGGTCCTATCTATGGCTACACCTTC